The T cell receptor beta chain under discussion was sequenced for a study of blood T cell repertoires in COVID-19. Assignment of participants to cohorts was predicated upon participant-reported clinical history. Per the study methods: Quantification of nucleated cells was approximated via reference gene primer amplification. Method: immunoSEQ multiplex PCR; TCRdb's copy keeps in-frame clones and lacks some. The V and J calls and clone size come from that table; D and trimming were worked out from the DNA. The sample carries approximately 290,000 clones, 70% to 90% recorded once. The CDR3 runs to 15 residues. The V end lost 5 bases, the J end lost 4 bases, and 17 bases lay between the germline ends. Germline V CDR1 and CDR2: SEHNR, FQNEAQ (reference sequence).

The specimen sequenced was PBMCs or T cells enriched from blood (not recorded which). This TCR derives from a woman aged 25-40 years who had recovered from COVID-19. The rearrangement uses TRBV7-9 and TRBJ1-1, with D maybe TRBD1 (6 bases). CDR3 region: CASSRTDIRSTEAFF. The CDR3 DNA reads as TGTGCCAGCAGCCGGACAGACATAAGGAGCACTGAAGCTTTCTTT. The entire variable domain, with the rest obtained from reference TRBV7-9 and TRBJ1-1, is as follows: DTGVSQNPRHKITKRGQNVTFRCDPISEHNRLYWYRQTLGQGPEFLTYFQNEAQLEKSRLLSDRFSAERPKGSFSTLEIQRTEQGDSAMYLCASSRTDIRSTEAFFGQGTRLTVV.